These T cell receptor beta chains were read from a single sample in a study of PD-1 blockade in mismatch repair-deficient tumors. Generated by immunoSEQ multiplex PCR, the TCRdb table keeps only in-frame clones and is missing some. The sample contains about 130,000 clones, about 88% of which appear only once. This specimen was peripheral blood, taken approximately 71 weeks after starting pembrolizumab. Receptors originate from an adult with mismatch repair-deficient cancer. The CDR3 runs from the conserved cysteine through the conserved F or W. Fields, in order: J gene, clone size, V gene, D gene, CDR3 protein, CDR3 DNA. The D gene is left open where the match is weak. Part of the rows lack a size; the others show once, few, many or a class for expanded clones.

TRBJ2-3,-,TRBV7-8,-,CASSLGHRLTDTQYF,TGTGCCAGCAGCTTGGGACACAGGCTCACAGATACGCAGTATTTT
TRBJ1-2,-,TRBV29-1,TRBD1,CSVEGAPGQPRGYTF,TGCAGCGTTGAAGGAGCACCGGGACAGCCAAGGGGCTACACCTTC
TRBJ2-5,-,TRBV30,TRBD2,CAWSVASGRQGTQYF,TGTGCCTGGAGTGTAGCTAGCGGGAGGCAGGGGACCCAGTACTTC
TRBJ2-1,-,TRBV4-3,TRBD2,CASSQDLGVGRAYNEQFF,TGCGCCAGCAGCCAAGATCTAGGAGTCGGGAGGGCCTACAATGAGCAGTTCTTC
TRBJ2-1,-,TRBV27,-,CASRQVLALNNEQFF,TGTGCCAGCCGTCAGGTTTTAGCGCTTAACAATGAGCAGTTCTTC
TRBJ2-7,few,TRBV19,-,CASSSRQISYEQYF,TGTGCCAGTAGTTCGAGACAGATTTCCTACGAGCAGTACTTC
TRBJ2-7,-,TRBV11-3,TRBD2,CASSLGGGRQTYEQYF,TGTGCCAGCAGCTTAGGGGGGGGACGCCAGACCTACGAGCAGTACTTC
TRBJ2-5,-,TRBV5-6,TRBD2,CASSPTSWETQYF,TGTGCCAGCAGCCCGACTAGCTGGGAGACCCAGTACTTC
TRBJ2-2,-,TRBV7-9,-,CASSLLRFSGELFF,TGTGCCAGCAGCCTACTCCGTTTCTCCGGGGAGCTGTTTTTT
TRBJ2-7,-,TRBV6-1,TRBD2,CASSEYLAGGPWEYEQYF,TGTGCCAGCAGTGAATATCTAGCGGGAGGGCCTTGGGAATACGAGCAGTACTTC
TRBJ2-3,once,TRBV28,TRBD1,CASTPRDRSTDTQYF,TGTGCCAGCACCCCACGGGACAGGAGCACAGATACGCAGTATTTT
TRBJ2-2,-,TRBV4-3,-,CASSQDDPGAGELFF,TGCGCCAGCAGCCAAGATGACCCGGGGGCCGGGGAGCTGTTTTTT
TRBJ2-7,-,TRBV28,-,CASSFPNYEQYF,TGTGCCAGCAGTTTCCCTAACTACGAGCAGTACTTC
TRBJ1-1,-,TRBV7-8,-,CASSGRRVQHEAFF,TGTGCCAGCAGCGGACGACGGGTCCAACACGAAGCTTTCTTT
TRBJ2-5,-,TRBV2,TRBD2,CASSERPSGAPPQETQYF,TGTGCCAGCAGTGAACGGCCTAGCGGGGCCCCCCCACAAGAGACCCAGTACTTC
TRBJ2-1,-,TRBV14,-,CASSQGSSGPYNEQFF,TGTGCCAGCAGCCAAGGTTCAAGCGGTCCTTACAATGAGCAGTTCTTC
TRBJ2-6,-,TRBV6-1,-,CASSELRGGYDSGANVLTF,TGTGCCAGCAGTGAATTAAGGGGTGGGTACGACTCTGGGGCCAACGTCCTGACTTTC
TRBJ1-5,-,TRBV28,-,CASSLYSGWNQPQHF,TGTGCCAGCAGTTTATATTCAGGTTGGAATCAGCCCCAGCATTTT
TRBJ2-5,few,TRBV29-1,TRBD2,CSVPGGQREGLFQETQYF,TGCAGCGTCCCAGGGGGCCAGCGGGAGGGCCTATTCCAAGAGACCCAGTACTTC
TRBJ1-4,-,TRBV7-8,-,CASSLGVLSGEKLFF,TGTGCCAGCAGCCTAGGCGTTTTGAGCGGCGAAAAACTGTTTTTT
TRBJ2-7,-,TRBV5-6,-,CASSLVAEGYEQYF,TGTGCCAGCAGCTTGGTAGCGGAGGGCTACGAGCAGTACTTC
TRBJ2-1,-,TRBV7-9,-,CASSFRTRQDYNEQFF,TGTGCCAGCAGCTTCAGAACTCGACAGGATTACAATGAGCAGTTCTTC
TRBJ2-3,once,TRBV5-1,TRBD1,CASRQRDRGTDTQYF,TGCGCCAGCAGACAAAGGGACAGGGGCACAGATACGCAGTATTTT
TRBJ1-1,-,TRBV27,TRBD1,CASSPRQGAATEAFF,TGTGCCAGCAGTCCCCGACAGGGGGCAGCCACTGAAGCTTTCTTT
TRBJ2-4,-,TRBV5-1,TRBD1,CASSPGDRANIQYF,TGCGCCAGCAGCCCGGGGGACAGGGCTAACATTCAGTACTTC
TRBJ2-6,-,TRBV5-1,TRBD1,CASSLSGQGSSGANVLTF,TGCGCCAGCAGCTTGTCGGGACAGGGGAGCTCTGGGGCCAACGTCCTGACTTTC
TRBJ1-3,-,TRBV6-5,-,CASSWGTDGNTIYF,TGTGCCAGCAGTTGGGGGACGGATGGAAACACCATATATTTT
TRBJ2-7,few,TRBV5-6,TRBD2,CASSISGSSLEQYF,TGTGCCAGCAGCATTAGCGGGAGTTCCCTCGAGCAGTACTTC